This T cell receptor (beta chain) was profiled in a study of OX40 agonist ivuxolimab in advanced cancers. Study-level points and caveats: No antigen was identified for the clonally expanded peripheral T cells. Clonal expansion in partial responders at 0.1-3.0 mg/kg ranked among the lowest.

As to this clone: Its target is not known.

The germline V and J ends were trimmed by 3 bases and 5 bases, with 17 bases remaining between them. Germline values: CDR1 SGHNT, CDR2 YYREEE (reference sequence). This CDR3 contains 16 residues. The investigators sampled blood at baseline, at cycle 4 day 1, and at cycle 7 day 1. Method: immunoSEQ multiplex PCR; TCRdb's copy keeps in-frame clones and lacks some. The data contain about 93,000 clones, under 95% of them singletons. The sequence derives from an adult with an advanced solid tumor such as melanoma, head and neck, liver or kidney cancer. The specimen was CD4+ or CD8+ T cells sorted from blood, collected in a trial of the OX40 agonist ivuxolimab. This rearrangement joins TRBV5-4 to TRBJ2-2; the D gene is possibly TRBD2 (6 bases). This CDR3 is CASSWARGSGTGELFF. CDR3 DNA: TGTGCCAGCAGCTGGGCACGTGGCAGCGGGACCGGGGAGCTGTTTTTT.